Listed below are T cell receptor beta chains from one sample, sequenced in a study of cytomegalovirus exposure and HLA in healthy donors. Here immunoSEQ multiplex PCR was the method, and the copy in TCRdb shows in-frame clones only, minus some. The sample contains approximately 68,000 clones, around 79% of which appear only once. The sequencing input was PBMCs. Source of these receptors: a woman in her 30s in good health and CMV-seropositive. Each CDR3 is given with its conserved first and last residue. Each record gives: CDR3 length, D gene, clone size, J gene, V gene, CDR3 DNA, CDR3 protein. D genes are given only for firm matches. Only part of the rows carry a size: once, few, many, or a class if the clone is expanded.

cdr3_length: 16
d_call: TRBD2
clone_size: once
j_call: TRBJ2-2
v_call: TRBV7-9
cdr3_nt: TGTGCCAGCAGCTTTGAGCGGGAGGGCCACACCGGGGAGCTGTTTTTT
cdr3_aa: CASSFEREGHTGELFF

cdr3_length: 15
d_call: TRBD2
clone_size: .
j_call: TRBJ2-1
v_call: TRBV5-4
cdr3_nt: TGTGCCAGCAGCCCGGGACTAGCGGGATACAATGAGCAGTTCTTC
cdr3_aa: CASSPGLAGYNEQFF

cdr3_length: 13
d_call: .
clone_size: once
j_call: TRBJ2-7
v_call: TRBV19
cdr3_nt: TGTGCCAGTAGTATGGAGCTCACCTACGAGCAGTACTTC
cdr3_aa: CASSMELTYEQYF

cdr3_length: 15
d_call: .
clone_size: few
j_call: TRBJ1-1
v_call: TRBV6-5
cdr3_nt: TGTGCCAGCAGTCTTTCGACGGGGGTGAACACTGAAGCTTTCTTT
cdr3_aa: CASSLSTGVNTEAFF

cdr3_length: 8
d_call: .
clone_size: .
j_call: TRBJ1-2
v_call: TRBV25-1
cdr3_nt: TGTGCCGGCACGGGACAATTTTTC
cdr3_aa: CAGTGQFF

cdr3_length: 17
d_call: TRBD2
clone_size: once
j_call: TRBJ2-2
v_call: TRBV15
cdr3_nt: TGTGCCACCAGCAGAGATCGGGCTAGCGGGAGGACCGGGGAGCTGTTTTTT
cdr3_aa: CATSRDRASGRTGELFF

cdr3_length: 17
d_call: TRBD2
clone_size: .
j_call: TRBJ2-1
v_call: TRBV15
cdr3_nt: TGTGCCACCAGCAGAGGAGTAGCGGGAGACCCCTACAATGAGCAGTTCTTC
cdr3_aa: CATSRGVAGDPYNEQFF

cdr3_length: 13
d_call: .
clone_size: .
j_call: TRBJ2-1
v_call: TRBV7-8
cdr3_nt: TGTGCCAGCAGCTTAGGGCGGTACAATGAGCAGTTCTTC
cdr3_aa: CASSLGRYNEQFF

cdr3_length: 16
d_call: .
clone_size: .
j_call: TRBJ2-7
v_call: TRBV6-5
cdr3_nt: TGTGCCAGCAGTTACTCGGGTAGCGGAGGGACCTACGAGCAGTACTTC
cdr3_aa: CASSYSGSGGTYEQYF

cdr3_length: 13
d_call: .
clone_size: .
j_call: TRBJ2-7
v_call: TRBV6-1
cdr3_nt: TGTGCCAGCGGTGAAGGTTGGACTAACGAGCAGTACTTC
cdr3_aa: CASGEGWTNEQYF

cdr3_length: 14
d_call: TRBD2
clone_size: .
j_call: TRBJ2-1
v_call: TRBV7-2
cdr3_nt: TGTGCCAGCAGCCTCGGGACTAGCGGCCGGGAGCGTTTCTTC
cdr3_aa: CASSLGTSGRERFF

cdr3_length: 13
d_call: .
clone_size: once
j_call: TRBJ2-3
v_call: TRBV10-3
cdr3_nt: TGTGCCATCAAGAGCCATGGCACAGATACGCAGTATTTT
cdr3_aa: CAIKSHGTDTQYF

cdr3_length: 16
d_call: .
clone_size: .
j_call: TRBJ2-7
v_call: TRBV5-1
cdr3_nt: TGCGCCAGCAGCTTGGAGACGGGAGTCCGAGGGTCCGAGCAGTACTTC
cdr3_aa: CASSLETGVRGSEQYF

cdr3_length: 13
d_call: .
clone_size: .
j_call: TRBJ1-2
v_call: TRBV7-9
cdr3_nt: TGTGCCAGCAGCTCCGCGGGGAACTATGGCTACACCTTC
cdr3_aa: CASSSAGNYGYTF

cdr3_length: 16
d_call: .
clone_size: .
j_call: TRBJ2-1
v_call: TRBV5-4
cdr3_nt: TGTGCCAGCAGCTCTGGAGTGGGGAGCTCCTACAATGAGCAGTTCTTC
cdr3_aa: CASSSGVGSSYNEQFF

cdr3_length: 14
d_call: .
clone_size: few
j_call: TRBJ2-3
v_call: TRBV6-5
cdr3_nt: TGTGCCAGCAGTCCCGGACATAGCACAGATACGCAGTATTTT
cdr3_aa: CASSPGHSTDTQYF

cdr3_length: 13
d_call: .
clone_size: .
j_call: TRBJ2-1
v_call: TRBV5-1
cdr3_nt: TGCGCCAGCAGCTTGGCGGGAATAAATGAGCAGTTCTTC
cdr3_aa: CASSLAGINEQFF

cdr3_length: 15
d_call: TRBD2
clone_size: few
j_call: TRBJ2-7
v_call: TRBV5-1
cdr3_nt: TGCGCCAGCAGCCCGACTAGCGGGAGAACGGGCGAGCAGTACTTC
cdr3_aa: CASSPTSGRTGEQYF

cdr3_length: 14
d_call: .
clone_size: .
j_call: TRBJ1-1
v_call: TRBV4-3
cdr3_nt: TGCGCCAGCAGCCGGGCAGGGTCGAACACTGAAGCTTTCTTT
cdr3_aa: CASSRAGSNTEAFF

cdr3_length: 16
d_call: .
clone_size: .
j_call: TRBJ1-1
v_call: TRBV7-9
cdr3_nt: TGTGCCAGCAGCTTAGACGGACAGTTACGGGGCACTGAAGCTTTCTTT
cdr3_aa: CASSLDGQLRGTEAFF

cdr3_length: 15
d_call: .
clone_size: .
j_call: TRBJ2-5
v_call: TRBV27
cdr3_nt: TGTGCCAGCAGTTTATCGGTAGCTGCGAGGGAGACCCAGTACTTC
cdr3_aa: CASSLSVAARETQYF